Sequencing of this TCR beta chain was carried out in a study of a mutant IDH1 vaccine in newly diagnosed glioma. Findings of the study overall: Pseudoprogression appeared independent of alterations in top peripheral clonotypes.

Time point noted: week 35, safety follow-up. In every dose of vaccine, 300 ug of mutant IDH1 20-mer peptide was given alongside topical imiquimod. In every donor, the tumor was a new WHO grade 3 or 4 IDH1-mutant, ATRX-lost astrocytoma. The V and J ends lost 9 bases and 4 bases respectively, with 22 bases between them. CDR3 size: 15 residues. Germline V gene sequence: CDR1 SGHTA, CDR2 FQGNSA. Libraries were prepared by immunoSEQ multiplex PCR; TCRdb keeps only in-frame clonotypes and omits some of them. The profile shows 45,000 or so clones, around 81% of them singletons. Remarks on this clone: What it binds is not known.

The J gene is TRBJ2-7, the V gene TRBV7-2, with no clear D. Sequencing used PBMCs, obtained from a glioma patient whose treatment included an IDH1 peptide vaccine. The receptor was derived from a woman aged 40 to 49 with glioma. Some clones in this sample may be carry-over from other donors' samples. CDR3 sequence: CASTYLGRAYYEQYF. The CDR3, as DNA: TGTGCCAGTACCTACCTGGGCCGGGCTTATTACGAGCAGTACTTC.